These T cell receptor beta chains were read from a single sample in a study of blood T cell repertoires in COVID-19. TCRdb's table, derived via immunoSEQ multiplex PCR, lists solely in-frame clones and lacks some. The sample records 110,000 or so clones, 70% to 90% being singletons. Sequencing was performed on peripheral blood. These receptors originate from a woman between 65 and 79 years old who had recovered from COVID-19. Each CDR3 is given with its conserved first and last residue. D genes are given only for firm matches. Clone size appears in some rows only: once, few, many, or a class for an expanded clone.

V: TRBV7-9
D: -
size: -
J: TRBJ2-1
DNA: TGTGCCAGCAGTCTAGTGATGGGCTCCTACAATGAGCAGTTCTTC
CDR3: CASSLVMGSYNEQFF

V: TRBV29-1
D: -
size: -
J: TRBJ1-1
DNA: TGCAGCGTTGGAGGAGACTACTGGGAAGCTTTCTTT
CDR3: CSVGGDYWEAFF

V: TRBV18
D: -
size: -
J: TRBJ2-3
DNA: TGTGCCAGCTCACCAACTGCAGGGACAGATACGCAGTATTTT
CDR3: CASSPTAGTDTQYF

V: TRBV7-2
D: -
size: -
J: TRBJ1-6
DNA: TGTGCCAGCAGCTCTCAGGGGAGCTCCTATAATTCACCCCTCCACTTT
CDR3: CASSSQGSSYNSPLHF

V: TRBV7-6
D: -
size: once
J: TRBJ2-2
DNA: TGTGCCAGCAGCCACGTCTCCGGGACACGCACCGGGGAGCTGTTTTTT
CDR3: CASSHVSGTRTGELFF

V: TRBV20-1
D: -
size: -
J: TRBJ2-5
DNA: TGCAGTGCTAGTCACCCAGGAAAGACCCAGTACTTC
CDR3: CSASHPGKTQYF

V: TRBV11-3
D: -
size: few
J: TRBJ2-7
DNA: TGTGCCAGCAGCTCCGGGACCTACGAGCAGTACTTC
CDR3: CASSSGTYEQYF

V: TRBV24-1
D: TRBD1
size: -
J: TRBJ2-2
DNA: TGTGCCACCAGTGACCTCACAGGGGGGCGCACCGGGGAGCTGTTTTTT
CDR3: CATSDLTGGRTGELFF

V: TRBV6-5
D: -
size: -
J: TRBJ2-2
DNA: TGTGGCCAGCCAGCGCAGAACACCGGGGAGCTGTTTTTT
CDR3: CGQPAQNTGELFF

V: TRBV18
D: -
size: -
J: TRBJ2-3
DNA: TGTGCCAGCTCGCCAGGAGGTGGCCGCGATACGCAGTATTTT
CDR3: CASSPGGGRDTQYF

V: TRBV4-1
D: -
size: -
J: TRBJ2-4
DNA: TGCGCCAGCAGCCAAGTGGGAGAGGGTACATTAAACATTCAGTACTTC
CDR3: CASSQVGEGTLNIQYF

V: TRBV19
D: TRBD2
size: -
J: TRBJ2-3
DNA: TGTGCCAGTAGTATAGAGCCTAGCGGGATGGGTACAGATACGCAGTATTTT
CDR3: CASSIEPSGMGTDTQYF

V: TRBV11-2
D: TRBD2
size: -
J: TRBJ2-5
DNA: TGTGCCAGCAGCCGATACACTAGCGGGGGAGGGGAGACCCAGTACTTC
CDR3: CASSRYTSGGGETQYF

V: TRBV7-9
D: -
size: -
J: TRBJ2-2
DNA: TGTGCCAGCAGCTTACGGCCAGGAAACACCGGGGAGCTGTTTTTT
CDR3: CASSLRPGNTGELFF

V: TRBV28
D: -
size: -
J: TRBJ2-2
DNA: TGTGCCAGCAGTTTATTGCAGGGAAGGGGCACCGGGGAGCTGTTTTTT
CDR3: CASSLLQGRGTGELFF

V: TRBV6-6
D: TRBD2
size: -
J: TRBJ2-3
DNA: TGTGCCAGCACGACTTTAGCGGGCCCCCTGGTAGATACGCAGTATTTT
CDR3: CASTTLAGPLVDTQYF

V: TRBV14
D: -
size: -
J: TRBJ2-5
DNA: TGTGCCAGCAGCCAAGGCCTAGGAATCCAGTACTTC
CDR3: CASSQGLGIQYF

V: TRBV20-1
D: -
size: -
J: TRBJ2-7
DNA: TGCAGTTCCAATTTGGGCAACGAGCAGTACTTC
CDR3: CSSNLGNEQYF

V: TRBV3-1/TRBV3-2
D: TRBD2
size: -
J: TRBJ2-3
DNA: TGTGCCAGCAGACCCCGGCCTAGCGGGGGGGCGAATACGCAGTATTTT
CDR3: CASRPRPSGGANTQYF

V: TRBV5-1
D: -
size: -
J: TRBJ2-3
DNA: TGCGCCAGCAGCAGCGACCCATCGGGAGTGGATACGCAGTATTTT
CDR3: CASSSDPSGVDTQYF

V: TRBV28
D: TRBD2
size: -
J: TRBJ2-1
DNA: TGTGCCAGCAGTGCCCTGGGCGGGAGGGAATTTATGAATGAGCAGTTCTTC
CDR3: CASSALGGREFMNEQFF

V: TRBV5-4
D: -
size: -
J: TRBJ2-2
DNA: TGTGCCAGCAGCTTGGATGCCAGCACCGGGGAGCTGTTTTTT
CDR3: CASSLDASTGELFF

V: TRBV27
D: TRBD1
size: -
J: TRBJ1-5
DNA: TGTGCCAGCAGTTCCCGACAGGGCGGGCAGCCCCAGCATTTT
CDR3: CASSSRQGGQPQHF

V: TRBV4-2
D: -
size: -
J: TRBJ2-7
DNA: TGTGCCAGCAGCCCAGGGGGGACTGAGGACGAGCAGTACTTC
CDR3: CASSPGGTEDEQYF

V: TRBV29-1
D: TRBD1
size: -
J: TRBJ2-5
DNA: TGCAGCGTTGAGGACAGGTGGGGGGAGACCCAGTACTTC
CDR3: CSVEDRWGETQYF

V: TRBV5-1
D: TRBD2
size: -
J: TRBJ2-3
DNA: TGCGCCAGCAGCTTGGGACTAGCGGGAGGGAACACAGATACGCAGTATTTT
CDR3: CASSLGLAGGNTDTQYF

V: TRBV7-9
D: TRBD1
size: few
J: TRBJ2-7
DNA: TGTGCCAGCAGCCGCGGGACAGGGGTCTCCTGGGAGCAGTACTTC
CDR3: CASSRGTGVSWEQYF

V: TRBV15
D: TRBD1
size: once
J: TRBJ1-1
DNA: TGTGCCACCAGCAAACCCCTCCCACAGGGGGCGCCGAACACTGAAGCTTTCTTT
CDR3: CATSKPLPQGAPNTEAFF

V: TRBV6-6
D: TRBD1
size: -
J: TRBJ2-7
DNA: TGTGCCAGCAGTTATGACAGGGTCTACGAGCAGTACTTC
CDR3: CASSYDRVYEQYF

V: TRBV12-5
D: TRBD2
size: -
J: TRBJ2-1
DNA: TGTGCTAGTGCAGCGAGCGGGGGGGGTTACAATGAGCAGTTCTTC
CDR3: CASAASGGGYNEQFF